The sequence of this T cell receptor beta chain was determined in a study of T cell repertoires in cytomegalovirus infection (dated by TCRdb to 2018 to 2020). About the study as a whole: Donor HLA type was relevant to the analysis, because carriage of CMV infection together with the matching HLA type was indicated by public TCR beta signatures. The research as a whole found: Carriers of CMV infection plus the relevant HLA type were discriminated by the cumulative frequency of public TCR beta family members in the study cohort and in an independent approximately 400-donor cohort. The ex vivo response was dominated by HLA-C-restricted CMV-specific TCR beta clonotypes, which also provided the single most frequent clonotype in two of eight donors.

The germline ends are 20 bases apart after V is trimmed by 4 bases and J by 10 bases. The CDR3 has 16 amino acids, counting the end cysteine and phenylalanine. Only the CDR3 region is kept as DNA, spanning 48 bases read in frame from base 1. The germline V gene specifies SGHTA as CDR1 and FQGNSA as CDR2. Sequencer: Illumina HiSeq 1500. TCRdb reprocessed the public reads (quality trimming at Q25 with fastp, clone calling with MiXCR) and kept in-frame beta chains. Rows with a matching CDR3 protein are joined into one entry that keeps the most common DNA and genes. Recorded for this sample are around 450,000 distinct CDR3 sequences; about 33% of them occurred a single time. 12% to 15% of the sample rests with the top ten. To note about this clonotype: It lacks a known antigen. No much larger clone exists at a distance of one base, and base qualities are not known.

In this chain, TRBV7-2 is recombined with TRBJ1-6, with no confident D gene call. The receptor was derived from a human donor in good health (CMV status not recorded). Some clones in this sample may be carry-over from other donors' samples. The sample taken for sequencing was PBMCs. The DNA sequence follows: TGTGCCAGCAGCTACGTAACCGTTACCCACAACTCACCCCTCCACTTT. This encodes CASSYVTVTHNSPLHF.